This entry is about one T cell receptor (beta chain). Its antigen is still unknown. This entry belongs to a study of blood T cells in healthy people across ages. Notes on the study in general: Donors of long life had a larger count of naive CD4+ cells and greater diversity than aged donors.

A second PCR of roughly 7 to 11 cycles used a sample-barcoded 5' primer and a J-beta primer mix. MiXCR was run by TCRdb on the 5' RACE reads, yielding one entry per CDR3 protein. The sample gives some 860,000 distinct CDR3 sequences, 45% to 70% of which show up once; approximately 24% is in the top ten. PBMCs were isolated at a quantity of at least 7 million per sample. This clonotype was obtained from a man aged 35 to 55 in good health. The sequencing input was blood.

CDR3 sequence: CSVEPGITEAFF. Here the CDR3 DNA reads TGCAGCGTTGAGCCCGGGATCACTGAAGCTTTCTTT. The chain combines TRBV29-1 with TRBJ1-1, with D uncertain. Trimming shortened V by 3 bases and J by 4 bases, and 9 bases separated the two germline ends. The germline V gene has CDR1 SQVTM and CDR2 ANQGSEA. CDR3 length: 12 residues.